A single sample is the source of the 21 T cell receptor beta chains below, sequenced in a study of T cell responses to AZD1222 COVID-19 vaccine. Clones were read by immunoSEQ multiplex PCR, and TCRdb kept only the in-frame ones, dropping some. The sample lists some 69,000 clones; around four fifths were seen once. Sequences were derived from peripheral blood, sampled 28 days after the second AZD1222 dose. These receptors came from an adult who received the AZD1222 COVID-19 vaccine.

The rearrangement uses TRBV7-8 and TRBJ1-4; D is ambiguous. Germline CDR1 is SGHVS and CDR2 is FQNEAQ. This CDR3 has 14 residues. The V end lost 1 base, the J end lost 5 bases, and 8 bases lay between the germline ends. The CDR3 DNA reads as TGTGCCAGCAGCTTAGAGGCGCTAAATGAAAAACTGTTTTTT. This encodes CASSLEALNEKLFF.

The rearrangement joins TRBV2 to TRBJ2-3; no firm D call. The CDR3 runs 14 residues. The ends were cut back, 4 bases at V and 2 bases at J, with 10 bases in the middle. Germline V gene sequence: CDR1 SNHLY, CDR2 FYNNEI. CDR3 protein: CASSAVLYTDTQYF. The CDR3 DNA sequence: TGTGCCAGCAGTGCGGTTCTATACACAGATACGCAGTATTTT.

The chain employs TRBV24-1 and TRBJ2-7; D is uncertain. This CDR3 region has 14 residues. The germline CDR1 and CDR2 sequences are KGHDR and SFDVKD. V was cut by 0 bases and J by 2 bases, with 7 bases left in between. The CDR3 loop reads CATSDLKPAYEQYF. CDR3 sequence (DNA): TGTGCCACCAGTGATTTGAAACCTGCCTACGAGCAGTACTTC.

This rearrangement joins TRBV2 to TRBJ1-5, with 8 bases fitting TRBD1. Germline V lookup: CDR1 SNHLY, CDR2 FYNNEI. Unmatched junction bases numbered 6, after V lost 6 bases and J lost 2 bases. There are 15 residues in the CDR3. CDR3 nucleotide sequence: TGTGCCAGCAGACGGACAGGGCTAGGCAATCAGCCCCAGCATTTT. Amino acids: CASRRTGLGNQPQHF. The full variable domain, completed using reference TRBV2 and TRBJ1-5, is EPEVTQTPSHQVTQMGQEVILRCVPISNHLYFYWYRQILGQKVEFLVSFYNNEISEKSEIFDDQFSVERPDGSNFTLKIRSTKLEDSAMYFCASRRTGLGNQPQHFGDGTRLSIL.

This chain links TRBV19 with TRBJ1-6; D is unclear. Germline loops: CDR1 LNHDA, CDR2 SQIVND (reference sequence). The CDR3 loop spans 14 amino acids. The ends were cut back, 6 bases at V and 0 bases at J, with 6 bases in the middle. The CDR3 DNA reads as TGTGCCAGTAGACGGAGCTCCTATAATTCACCCCTCCACTTT. The encoded protein is CASRRSSYNSPLHF.

This sequence joins TRBV27 and TRBJ2-5; D is ambiguous. The germline V gene encodes CDR1 MNHEY and CDR2 SMNVEV (reference sequence). V shed 6 bases and J shed 4 bases, with 15 bases lying between them. There are 14 residues in the CDR3. The CDR3 DNA is TGTGCCAGCAGCCCCGGGCTACCGCGAGAGACCCAGTACTTC. Protein sequence: CASSPGLPRETQYF.

The gene calls are TRBV29-1 and TRBJ2-7; D gene uncertain. CDR1 SQVTM and CDR2 ANQGSEA come from the germline V gene. The CDR3 covers 11 residues. V lost 4 bases and J lost 3, with 7 bases in between. The CDR3 here is CSVVQIYEQYF. The CDR3 DNA follows: TGCAGCGTTGTTCAGATCTACGAGCAGTACTTC.

The sample holds one count of this clone. This rearrangement joins TRBV10-2 to TRBJ1-5, with no clear D. CDR1 is WSHSY and CDR2 is SAAADI in the germline V gene. V lost 7 bases, J lost 6 bases, and 13 bases lay in between. The CDR3 totals 13 residues. The CDR3 DNA reads as TGCGCCAGCAATCTAGGGTTGGGTCAGCCCCAGCATTTT. Its translation: CASNLGLGQPQHF.

The chain joins TRBV6-1 to TRBJ1-4; unclear D gene. CDR3 size: 16 residues. Germline-derived CDR1 and CDR2 are MNHNS and SASEGT. Trimming left V 0 bases short and J 0 bases short, with 8 bases between. The CDR3 sequence is CASSEAFASTNEKLFF. The CDR3 DNA reads TGTGCCAGCAGTGAAGCGTTTGCCTCAACTAATGAAAAACTGTTTTTT.

Here the CDR3 reads CASTQVTEPQHF. The CDR3 DNA is TGTGCCAGCACACAGGTCACGGAGCCCCAGCATTTT. This chain joins TRBV6-5 and TRBJ1-5; D perhaps matches TRBD1 (5 bases). Germline V CDR1 and CDR2: MNHEY, SVGAGI. There are 12 residues in the CDR3. Trimming removed 7 bases from V and 8 bases from J, with 12 bases in between.

The V gene is TRBV5-8, the J gene TRBJ2-7; D is perhaps TRBD2 (5 bases). This CDR3 contains 12 residues. The germline gives CDR1 SGHTS, CDR2 YDEGEE. Trimming took 1 base from V and 4 from J, leaving 6 bases between them. The CDR3 loop is CASSLRGYEQYF. The CDR3 nucleotides read TGTGCCAGCAGCTTGCGAGGGTACGAGCAGTACTTC.

CDR3 nucleotides: TGCGCCAGCAGCTCACGACGGGGGCGGCTTGAAGCTTTCTTT. This gives the protein CASSSRRGRLEAFF. The chain combines TRBV5-1 with TRBJ1-1, with D maybe TRBD1 (6 bases). Germline values: CDR1 SGHRS, CDR2 YFSETQ. The CDR3 has 14 residues. Trimming removed 3 bases from V and 7 bases from J, with 16 bases in between.

The rearrangement joins TRBV2 to TRBJ2-1, with a weak D call TRBD2 (5 bases). The CDR3 runs to 12 residues. Germline V gives CDR1 SNHLY, CDR2 FYNNEI. V dropped 6 bases and J dropped 9 bases, with 12 bases sitting between them. CDR3: CASSETRTEQFF. The CDR3 DNA reads as TGTGCCAGCAGCGAAACTAGAACTGAGCAGTTCTTC.

This rearrangement joins TRBV5-4 to TRBJ2-1, with 7 bases fitting TRBD2. The germline gives CDR1 SGHNT, CDR2 YYREEE (reference sequence). The CDR3 has 14 residues. J lost 14 bases, V lost 3 bases, and 14 bases had no gene match. The CDR3 loop is CASSSSSGGAKKFF. The DNA of the CDR3 is TGTGCCAGCAGCTCATCTAGCGGCGGAGCGAAAAAGTTCTTC.

This chain uses TRBV19 with TRBJ1-5; D is unclear. The germline V and J ends were trimmed by 7 bases and 1 base, with 11 bases remaining between them. This CDR3 region has 14 residues. Germline V gives CDR1 LNHDA, CDR2 SQIVND (reference sequence). The CDR3, as DNA: TGTGCCAGTAAGGAAGGCAGCAGCAATCAGCCCCAGCATTTT. This gives the protein CASKEGSSNQPQHF.

The gene calls are TRBV4-1 and TRBJ2-7; the D gene could be TRBD1 or TRBD2 (5 bases each). Trimming shortened V by 5 bases and J by 6 bases, and 26 bases separated the two germline ends. The CDR3 spans 17 residues. Germline V gene sequence: CDR1 MGHRA, CDR2 YSYEKL. This chain's CDR3 is CASSEGLRDVSRSEQYF. The CDR3 nucleotides read TGCGCCAGCAGCGAAGGGTTAAGGGACGTATCAAGGAGCGAGCAGTACTTC.

A few counts support this clone. Other DNA sequences in the same sample also yield this CDR3. The chain's CDR3 is CASSLGSQPQHF. The CDR3, as DNA: TGTGCCAGCAGCTTAGGTTCCCAGCCCCAGCATTTT. The V gene is TRBV7-9, the J gene TRBJ1-5, with no clear D. This CDR3 spans 12 amino acids. CDR1 and CDR2 (germline): SEHNR, FQNEAQ (reference sequence). Trimming pared 1 base from V and 7 bases from J, leaving 5 bases between.

V and J are TRBV4-2 and TRBJ2-6; 9 nucleotides line up with TRBD1. The CDR3 totals 19 residues. The J segment lost 5 bases and the V segment lost 0 bases, leaving 11 bases of the junction unmatched. From germline, CDR1 is LGHNA and CDR2 YNFKEQ. The CDR3 bases are TGTGCCAGCAGCCAAGAGGGGGCAGGACAGGGGCACTGGGCCAACGTCCTGACTTTC. This translates into CASSQEGAGQGHWANVLTF.

The CDR3 reads CASSSSAAGALGEQFF. CDR3 DNA sequence: TGTGCCAGCAGCTCTTCGGCGGCGGGGGCACTTGGTGAGCAGTTCTTC. This chain joins TRBV9 and TRBJ2-1; D possibly corresponds to TRBD2 (7 bases). This CDR3 is built from 16 residues. The V and J ends lost 4 bases and 9 bases respectively, with 23 bases between them. The V gene's germline CDR1 is SGDLS and CDR2 YYNGEE.

The J gene is TRBJ2-2, the V gene TRBV7-8; D ambiguous. Trimming removed 5 bases at V and 3 bases at J, with 10 bases between. Germline lookup yields CDR1 SGHVS and CDR2 FQNEAQ. This CDR3 has 14 amino acids. This CDR3 reads CASSPYGHTGELFF. The CDR3 DNA sequence: TGTGCCAGCAGCCCTTATGGACACACCGGGGAGCTGTTTTTT.

CDR3 loop: CASSSDWGSGNTIYF. The CDR3 nucleotides are TGTGCCAGCAGTTCCGATTGGGGCTCTGGAAACACCATATATTTT. The V and J genes are TRBV6-5 and TRBJ1-3; D gene uncertain. Trimming took 4 bases from V and 0 from J, leaving 10 bases between them. The CDR3 runs 15 residues. The germline gives CDR1 MNHEY, CDR2 SVGAGI.